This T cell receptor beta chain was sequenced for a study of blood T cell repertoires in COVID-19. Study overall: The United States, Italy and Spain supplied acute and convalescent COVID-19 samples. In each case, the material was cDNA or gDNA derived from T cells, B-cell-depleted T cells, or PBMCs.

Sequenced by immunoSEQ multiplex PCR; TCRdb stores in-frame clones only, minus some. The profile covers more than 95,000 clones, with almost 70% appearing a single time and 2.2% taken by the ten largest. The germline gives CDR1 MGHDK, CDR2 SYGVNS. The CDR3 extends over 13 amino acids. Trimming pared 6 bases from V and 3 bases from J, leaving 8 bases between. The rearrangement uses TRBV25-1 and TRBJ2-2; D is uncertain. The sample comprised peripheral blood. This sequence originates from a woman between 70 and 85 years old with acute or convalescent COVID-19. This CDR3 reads CASSPLDTGELFF. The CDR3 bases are TGTGCCAGCAGCCCCCTCGACACCGGGGAGCTGTTTTTT.